This TCR beta chain was obtained from a study of shared clonotypes between healthy human individuals. Study-level results: Having only a few donors restricted how much genetic and exposure-history diversity was captured.

Details on this clone: The antigen remains undetermined.

This CDR3 comprises 16 residues. Trimming took 2 bases from V and 2 from J; bases not matched to a gene: 6. The germline V gene encodes CDR1 SGHNT and CDR2 YYREEE (reference sequence). Profiling relied on immunoSEQ multiplex PCR, and the TCRdb table lists in-frame clones only, not all of them. The data hold about 2,500,000 clones, with approximately 94% observed a single time. The chain is built from TRBV5-4 and TRBJ2-2; 7 bases agree with TRBD1. This TCR came from a man aged 18 to 29 in good health. The sequenced sample was naive CD4+ T cells sorted from blood. As for subset: CD45RA+ positively selected. The CDR3 is CASSFEGQINTGELFF. CDR3 coding DNA: TGTGCCAGCAGCTTCGAGGGACAGATCAACACCGGGGAGCTGTTTTTT.